The 12 T cell receptor beta chains below all came from one sample that was sequenced in a study of shared clonotypes between healthy human individuals. Sequencing was performed with immunoSEQ multiplex PCR; in TCRdb, only in-frame clones are kept and a portion is missing. The sample holds millions of clones, 95% seen once. Specimen: naive CD4+ T cells sorted from blood. Stated subset: CD45RA+ positively selected. The receptors originated from a man younger than 35 in good health.

The rearrangement uses TRBV10-3 and TRBJ2-2; 7 bases match TRBD1. The germline gives CDR1 ENHRY, CDR2 SYGVKD. After removal of 6 bases from V and 2 bases from J, the junction contained 6 bases not matched to a gene. The CDR3 runs to 15 residues. The CDR3 region is CAISRQGINTGELFF. The CDR3, as DNA: TGTGCCATCAGCAGACAGGGAATAAACACCGGGGAGCTGTTTTTT.

The V call is TRBV14, the J call TRBJ2-1, with 7 bases aligning to TRBD1. The CDR3 is made up of 16 amino acids. The germline CDR1 and CDR2 sequences are SGHDN and FVKESK. After removal of 6 bases from V and 6 bases from J, the junction contained 14 bases not matched to a gene. This chain's CDR3 is CASRKQGFYRCNEQFF. Here the CDR3 DNA reads TGTGCCAGCAGGAAACAGGGGTTTTATCGATGCAATGAGCAGTTCTTC.

This clone was seen just once. This rearrangement joins TRBV5-1 to TRBJ2-5; no firm D call. The ends were cut back, 4 bases at V and 0 bases at J, with 4 bases in the middle. This CDR3 region has 12 residues. Germline V gene sequence: CDR1 SGHRS, CDR2 YFSETQ. The CDR3 DNA reads TGCGCCAGCAGCGCCGACCAAGAGACCCAGTACTTC. This encodes CASSADQETQYF.

This rearrangement joins TRBV19 to TRBJ1-6; D perhaps matches TRBD1 (6 bases). Per germline, CDR1 LNHDA and CDR2 SQIVND (reference sequence). V gave up 8 bases and J gave up 0 bases, with 11 bases separating them. The CDR3 has 15 residues. The CDR3 DNA reads as TGTGCCAGTGGTACGGACAGCTCCTATAATTCACCCCTCCACTTT. Amino acids: CASGTDSSYNSPLHF. Combining the CDR3 with reference TRBV19 and TRBJ1-6 gives the whole variable domain DGGITQSPKYLFRKEGQNVTLSCEQNLNHDAMYWYRQDPGQGLRLIYYSQIVNDFQKGDIAEGYSVSREKKESFPLTVTSAQKNPTAFYLCASGTDSSYNSPLHFGNGTRLTVT.

The rearrangement joins TRBV30 to TRBJ2-4; 12 nucleotides align to TRBD1. After removal of 3 bases from V and 4 bases from J, the junction contained 7 bases not matched to a gene. The CDR3 spans 16 residues. CDR1 and CDR2 from the germline V gene are GTSNPN and SVGIG (reference sequence). The CDR3 reads CAWSDRDRGLKNIQYF. The CDR3 bases are TGTGCCTGGAGCGACCGGGACAGGGGGCTGAAAAACATTCAGTACTTC.

The chain is built from TRBV6-5 and TRBJ1-1; unclear D gene. Germline assignment: CDR1 MNHEY and CDR2 SVGAGI. V lost 2 bases to trimming and J lost 0 bases, with 10 bases between them. This CDR3 is built from 15 residues. For the CDR3, the DNA is TGTGCCAGCAGTTACGAGGCAGGACTGAACACTGAAGCTTTCTTT. Protein sequence: CASSYEAGLNTEAFF.

Of note for this clone: In the same sample, other DNA sequences code for this CDR3. The rearrangement links TRBV7-8 to TRBJ2-7; D is unresolved. The CDR3 consists of 11 residues. From germline, CDR1 is SGHVS and CDR2 FQNEAQ. The V end lost 5 bases, the J end lost 2 bases, and 4 bases lay between the germline ends. CDR3: CASSLTYEQYF. The CDR3 DNA reads TGTGCCAGCAGCCTTACCTACGAGCAGTACTTC.

The chain has TRBV7-8 and TRBJ2-1; 8 nucleotides agree with TRBD2. Trimming took 5 bases from V and 6 from J; bases not matched to a gene: 9. CDR1 SGHVS and CDR2 FQNEAQ come from the germline V gene. The CDR3 totals 15 residues. This CDR3 is CASSTGGPRFNEQFF. The DNA for the CDR3 is TGTGCCAGCAGCACGGGGGGGCCAAGGTTCAATGAGCAGTTCTTC.

J is TRBJ2-7 and V is TRBV4-3; 10 bases match TRBD1. Germline values: CDR1 LGHNA, CDR2 YSLEER. V lost 4 bases, J lost 0 bases, and 6 bases stayed unmatched. This CDR3 spans 16 amino acids. The CDR3 reads CASSPEGTGASYEQYF. The CDR3 DNA is TGCGCCAGCAGCCCGGAGGGGACAGGGGCCTCCTACGAGCAGTACTTC.

Notes on this clone: Other DNA sequences in this specimen translate into the identical CDR3. The rearrangement uses TRBV30 and TRBJ1-5; D ambiguous. The CDR3 spans 13 residues. V was pared by 0 bases and J by 7 bases, with 10 bases between. CDR1 GTSNPN and CDR2 SVGIG come from the germline V gene (reference sequence). CDR3 in amino acids: CAWSVGGYQPQHF. The CDR3 coding sequence is TGTGCCTGGAGTGTAGGAGGGTACCAGCCCCAGCATTTT.

The chain has TRBV5-1 and TRBJ1-2; the D gene is possibly TRBD1 (6 bases). This CDR3 region has 15 residues. From germline, CDR1 is SGHRS and CDR2 YFSETQ. With 2 bases removed from V and 6 bases from J, the gap between germline ends came to 17 bases. CDR3 bases: TGCGCCAGCAGCTTTACAGGGAACACCGGGGATGGCTACACCTTC. Translation: CASSFTGNTGDGYTF. Full variable domain (outside the CDR3, taken from reference TRBV5-1 and TRBJ1-2): KAGVTQTPRYLIKTRGQQVTLSCSPISGHRSVSWYQQTPGQGLQFLFEYFSETQRNKGNFPGRFSGRQFSNSRSEMNVSTLELGDSALYLCASSFTGNTGDGYTFGSGTRLTVV.

The J gene is TRBJ1-2, the V gene TRBV19, with D possibly being TRBD1 (6 bases). The V gene's germline CDR1 is LNHDA and CDR2 SQIVND (reference sequence). Trimming took off 3 bases at V and 6 bases at J, with 11 bases between the two ends. This CDR3 has 13 residues. The CDR3 loop is CASSMRGINGYTF. In DNA form, the CDR3 reads TGTGCCAGTAGTATGAGGGGGATTAATGGCTACACCTTC.